The clone carrying this TCR beta chain was counted a few times. Its antigen is unknown. Since all of the isolated RNA was reverse transcribed, expressed TCRB transcripts were what got sequenced. Each sample of naive, central memory or regulatory T cells had, on average, around 3.3 million reads. Data came from immunoSEQ multiplex PCR; TCRdb stores just in-frame clones and leaves some out. Of about 280,000 clones listed, 15% were seen once; the top ten hold roughly 0.015%. This specimen comes from a study of beta chain features in type 1 diabetes. Germline CDR1 and CDR2: SEHNR and FQNEAQ (reference sequence). Trimming removed 1 base from V and 5 bases from J; junction bases left unmatched: 5. The CDR3 has 15 amino acids. Study-wide results and caveats: Type 1 diabetes patients had TCRB CDR3s that were shorter (moderately but significantly so) in all four CD4+ subsets.

This chain connects TRBV7-9 to TRBJ2-1; 7 bases line up with TRBD2. Source material: naive CD4+ T cells from blood. The clonotype originates from a man between 18 and 29 years old with type 1 diabetes. The CDR3 DNA reads TGTGCCAGCAGCTTAGGGTCTAGCGGCGACAATGAGCAGTTCTTC. Amino acids: CASSLGSSGDNEQFF.